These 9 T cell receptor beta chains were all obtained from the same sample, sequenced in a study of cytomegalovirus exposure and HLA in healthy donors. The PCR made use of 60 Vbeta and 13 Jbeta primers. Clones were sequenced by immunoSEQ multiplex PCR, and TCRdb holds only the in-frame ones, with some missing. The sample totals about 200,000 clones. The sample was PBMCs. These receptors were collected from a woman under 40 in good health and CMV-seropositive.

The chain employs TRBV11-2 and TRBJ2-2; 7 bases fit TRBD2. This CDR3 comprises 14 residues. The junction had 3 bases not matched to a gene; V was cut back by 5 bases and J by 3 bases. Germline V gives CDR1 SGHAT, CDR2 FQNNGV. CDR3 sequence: CASSPREDTGELFF. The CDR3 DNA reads TGTGCCAGCAGCCCCCGGGAGGACACCGGGGAGCTGTTTTTT.

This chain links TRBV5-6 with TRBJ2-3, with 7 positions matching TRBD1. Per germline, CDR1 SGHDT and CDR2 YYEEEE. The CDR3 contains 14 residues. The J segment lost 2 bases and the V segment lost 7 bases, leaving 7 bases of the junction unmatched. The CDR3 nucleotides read TGTGCCAGCTACCGGGACAGAAACACAGATACGCAGTATTTT. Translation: CASYRDRNTDTQYF.

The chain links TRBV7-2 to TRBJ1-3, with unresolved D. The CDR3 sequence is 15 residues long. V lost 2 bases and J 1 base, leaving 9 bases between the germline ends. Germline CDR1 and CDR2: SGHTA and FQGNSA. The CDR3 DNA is TGTGCCAGCAGCTTACATGAGGGATCTGGAAACACCATATATTTT. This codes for CASSLHEGSGNTIYF. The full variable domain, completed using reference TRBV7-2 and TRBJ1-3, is GAGVSQSPSNKVTEKGKDVELRCDPISGHTALYWYRQSLGQGLEFLIYFQGNSAPDKSGLPSDRFSAERTGGSVSTLTIQRTQQEDSAVYLCASSLHEGSGNTIYFGEGSWLTVV.

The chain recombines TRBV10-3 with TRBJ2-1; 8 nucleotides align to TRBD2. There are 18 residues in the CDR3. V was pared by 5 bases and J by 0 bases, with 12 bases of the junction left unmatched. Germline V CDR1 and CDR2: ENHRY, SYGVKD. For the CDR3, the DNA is TGTGCCATCAGTCTCGCTGGAGCCGGGACTAGCTCCTACAATGAGCAGTTCTTC. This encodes CAISLAGAGTSSYNEQFF.

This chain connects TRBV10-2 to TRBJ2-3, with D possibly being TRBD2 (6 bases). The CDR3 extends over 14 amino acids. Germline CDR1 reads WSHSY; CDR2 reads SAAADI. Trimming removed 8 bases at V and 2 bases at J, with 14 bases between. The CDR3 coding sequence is TGCGCCAGCCTAGTGGGGGACTCCACAGATACGCAGTATTTT. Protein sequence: CASLVGDSTDTQYF.

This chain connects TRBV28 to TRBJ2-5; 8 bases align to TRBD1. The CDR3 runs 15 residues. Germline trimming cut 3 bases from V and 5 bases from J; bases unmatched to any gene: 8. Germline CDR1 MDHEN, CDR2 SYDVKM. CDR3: CASSFDRGVGETQYF. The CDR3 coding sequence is TGTGCCAGCAGTTTTGACAGGGGAGTGGGGGAGACCCAGTACTTC. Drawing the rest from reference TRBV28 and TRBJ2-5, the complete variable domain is DVKVTQSSRYLVKRTGEKVFLECVQDMDHENMFWYRQDPGLGLRLIYFSYDVKMKEKGDIPEGYSVSREKKERFSLILESASTNQTSMYLCASSFDRGVGETQYFGPGTRLLVL.

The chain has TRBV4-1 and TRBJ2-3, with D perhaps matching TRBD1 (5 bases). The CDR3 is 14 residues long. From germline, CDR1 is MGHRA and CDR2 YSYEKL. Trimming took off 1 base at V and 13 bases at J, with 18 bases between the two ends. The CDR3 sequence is CASSQVWQGDGKYF. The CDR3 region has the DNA TGCGCCAGCAGCCAAGTTTGGCAGGGCGACGGAAAGTATTTT.

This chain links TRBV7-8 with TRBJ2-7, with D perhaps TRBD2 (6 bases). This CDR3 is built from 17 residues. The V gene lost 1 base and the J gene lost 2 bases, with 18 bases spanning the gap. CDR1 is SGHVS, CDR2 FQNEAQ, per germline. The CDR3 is CASSLVGGQTKTYEQYF. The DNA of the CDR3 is TGTGCCAGCAGCTTAGTAGGAGGGCAGACTAAAACCTACGAGCAGTACTTC.

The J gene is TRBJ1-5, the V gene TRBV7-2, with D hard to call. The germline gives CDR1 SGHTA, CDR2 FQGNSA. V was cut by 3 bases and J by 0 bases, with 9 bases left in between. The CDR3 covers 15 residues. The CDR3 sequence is CASSFYLDSNQPQHF. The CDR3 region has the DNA TGTGCCAGCAGCTTTTACCTAGATAGCAATCAGCCCCAGCATTTT.